The subject of this entry is one T cell receptor (beta chain). Here immunoSEQ multiplex PCR was the method, and the copy in TCRdb shows in-frame clones only, minus some. This table holds about 300,000 clones, about 87% found once. The data stem from a study of blood T cell repertoires in COVID-19. Study-level information: The origin of the acute and convalescent COVID-19 samples was the United States, Italy and Spain.

The CDR3 spans 17 residues. The germline V gene encodes CDR1 SNHLY and CDR2 FYNNEI. V lost 2 bases to trimming and J lost 0 bases, with 14 bases between them. The V and J genes are TRBV2 and TRBJ1-3, with unresolved D. This TCR derives from a woman younger than 45 who had recovered from COVID-19. The source material was peripheral blood. The CDR3: CASSERGLINSGNTIYF. In DNA, the CDR3 is TGTGCCAGCAGTGAACGGGGTTTGATAAACTCTGGAAACACCATATATTTT.